The sequence of this T cell receptor beta chain was determined in a study of cytomegalovirus exposure and HLA in healthy donors. The PCR had 60 Vbeta and 13 Jbeta primers. Assay used: immunoSEQ multiplex PCR; TCRdb lists only in-frame clones, some missing. The data show about 91,000 clones, with around 80% seen just once and about 4.4% held by the top ten. Details on this clone: Its specificity is not known.

Unrecorded immune exposures were likely, despite nominal health at sampling. The germline V gene has CDR1 LNHDA and CDR2 SQIVND (reference sequence). This CDR3 comprises 12 residues. Trimming cost V 6 bases and J 4 bases, with 4 bases left between them. The study, taken as a whole, reports: At a 0.05 false discovery rate, a later analysis found over 15,000 TCR beta sequences to be associated with HLA alleles.

The gene calls are TRBV19 and TRBJ2-6; D not certain. The clonotype was recovered from a male donor in good health and CMV-seropositive. Sample: PBMCs. CDR3 sequence reads: CASSPGANVLTF. For the CDR3, the DNA is TGTGCCAGTAGCCCGGGGGCCAACGTCCTGACTTTC.